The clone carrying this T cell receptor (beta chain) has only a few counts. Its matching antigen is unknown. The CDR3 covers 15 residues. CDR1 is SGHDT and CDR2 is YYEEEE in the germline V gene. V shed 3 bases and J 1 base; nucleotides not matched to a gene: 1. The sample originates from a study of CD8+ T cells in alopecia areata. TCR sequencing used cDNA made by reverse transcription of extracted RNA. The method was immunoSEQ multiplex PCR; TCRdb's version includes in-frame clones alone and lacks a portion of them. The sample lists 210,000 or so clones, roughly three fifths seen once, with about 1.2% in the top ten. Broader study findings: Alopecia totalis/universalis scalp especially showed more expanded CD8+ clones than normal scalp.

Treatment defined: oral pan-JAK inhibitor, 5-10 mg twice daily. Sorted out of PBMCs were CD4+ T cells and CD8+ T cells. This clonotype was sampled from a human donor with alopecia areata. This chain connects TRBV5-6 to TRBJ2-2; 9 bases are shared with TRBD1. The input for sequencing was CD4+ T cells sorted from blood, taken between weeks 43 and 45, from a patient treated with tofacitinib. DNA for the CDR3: TGTGCCAGCAGCTGGGGACAGGGGAACACCGGGGAGCTGTTTTTT. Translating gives CASSWGQGNTGELFF.